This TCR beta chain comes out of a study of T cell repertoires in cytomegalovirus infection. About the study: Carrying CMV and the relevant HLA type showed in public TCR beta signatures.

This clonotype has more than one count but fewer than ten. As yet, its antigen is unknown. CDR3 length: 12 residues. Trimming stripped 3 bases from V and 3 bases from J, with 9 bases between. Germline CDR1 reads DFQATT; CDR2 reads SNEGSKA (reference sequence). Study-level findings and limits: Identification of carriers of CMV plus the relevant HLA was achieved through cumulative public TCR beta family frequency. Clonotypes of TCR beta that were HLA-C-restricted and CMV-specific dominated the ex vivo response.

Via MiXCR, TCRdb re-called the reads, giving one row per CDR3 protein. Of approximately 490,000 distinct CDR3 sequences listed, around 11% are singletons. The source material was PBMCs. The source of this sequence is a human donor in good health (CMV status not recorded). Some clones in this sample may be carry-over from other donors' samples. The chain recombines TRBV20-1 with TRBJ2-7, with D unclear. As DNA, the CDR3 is TGCAGTGCTAGGTGGGCCAACTACGAGCAGTACTTC. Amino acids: CSARWANYEQYF.